The clone carrying this T cell receptor beta chain was picked up a small number of times. Its antigen is not identified. The germline CDR1 and CDR2 sequences are SNHLY and FYNNEI. The CDR3 covers 13 residues. TCRdb re-called the 5' RACE reads with MiXCR, one entry per CDR3 protein. The table lists roughly 1.6 million distinct CDR3 sequences, about 30% of them singletons. The sample belongs to a study of identical twins. Overall study results and limits: Out-of-frame alpha sequences common to twins exhibited a surplus of low generation probability.

The rearrangement uses TRBV2 and TRBJ2-4, with TRBD2 matching 10 bases. The J call is in doubt because the DNA end fits TRBJ2-7 better. The TCR comes from a newborn girl in good health. The sequenced sample consisted of cord blood. CDR3 sequence: CAARTSGSYEQYF. In DNA, the CDR3 is TGTGCCGCCCGGACTAGCGGCTCCTACGAGCAGTACTTC.